This TCR beta chain was retrieved from a study of shared clonotypes between healthy human individuals. The overall study: A couple of female and three male donors aged 18 to 49 were enrolled. Study-wide results and caveats: Only blood underwent sampling, and tissue repertoires likely differ.

Trimming stripped 4 bases from V and 3 bases from J, with 16 bases between. This CDR3 has 15 amino acids. Germline assignment: CDR1 MNHNY and CDR2 SVGAGI (reference sequence). The authors split each subset's genomic DNA evenly across several immunoSEQ plates. Each replicate PCR on the sorted subsets used roughly 200 ng DNA (approximately 33,000 T cell genomes). The protocol was immunoSEQ multiplex PCR, while the TCRdb copy is restricted to in-frame clones and leaves out a portion. Here the sample spans about 230,000 clones, 65% to 70% being singletons. As concerns this clone: Its antigen remains unidentified.

This TCR derives from a man aged 30 to 45 in good health. The rearrangement joins TRBV6-6 to TRBJ2-7; D perhaps matches TRBD1 (6 bases). Source material: memory CD4+ T cells sorted from blood. Subset of the sample: CD45RA-negative fraction. CDR3 in amino acids: CASSSATGPLYEQYF. CDR3 DNA: TGTGCCAGCAGTTCCGCGACAGGACCACTCTACGAGCAGTACTTC.